The present TCR beta chain was sequenced within a study of regulatory T cells in long-lasting Graves disease. The study's findings and limits: There was favoring of TRBV28, TRBJ1-2 and TRBJ2-5 in persistent disease.

The time point denotes: newly diagnosed GD, antithyroid drugs for less than 3 months. Extracted PBMC RNA gave rise to the TCR library. This clonotype was counted many times. Its antigen is as yet unknown. V was trimmed by 1 base and J by 4 bases, leaving 6 bases between them. The CDR3 is 13 residues long. Germline CDR1 is SEHNR and CDR2 is FQNEAQ (reference sequence). For TCR beta, libraries came from iRepertoire HTBI primers and Arm-PCR of CDR3 regions. Each CDR3 protein gets one entry after TCRdb re-called the multiplex PCR reads with MiXCR. The data hold hundreds of thousands of distinct CDR3 sequences, with around 13% observed a single time. This same sample was also part of a study on T cells in Graves' hyperthyroidism and ophthalmopathy. Per that paper: Recently diagnosed hyperthyroidism of less than 2 months' duration affected patients aged 18 to 65. Diagnoses were established using clinical symptoms, serum thyroxine and TRAb, thyroid ultrasound and orbital computed tomography. The HTBI primer set was used in a first-round RT-PCR of the TCR CDR3.

This clonotype was obtained from a woman under 40 with Graves disease. The V gene is TRBV7-9, the J gene TRBJ2-3, with D unclear. The sequenced sample was peripheral blood mononuclear cells (PBMCs), obtained at new diagnosis, from a patient treated with antithyroid drugs. The CDR3 DNA reads TGTGCCAGCAGCTTAGTCTCTTCAGATACGCAGTATTTT. Translated, it gives CASSLVSSDTQYF.